Below, 22 T cell receptor beta chains from the same sample are listed, as sequenced in a study of early T cells in non-severe SARS-CoV-2 infection. Each CDR3 protein gets one entry after TCRdb re-called the 5' RACE reads with MiXCR. The profile shows 45,000 to 55,000 distinct CDR3 sequences, 6.2% of them singletons. The sample consisted of whole blood. Receptors originate from an adult who was a healthcare worker with PCR-confirmed SARS-CoV-2 infection or an uninfected control (not recorded which).

The J gene is TRBJ2-4, the V gene TRBV7-6; the match to TRBD2 covers 8 bases. The CDR3 spans 17 residues. CDR1 SGHVS and CDR2 FNYEAQ come from the germline V gene. The V and J ends lost 1 base and 4 bases, in that order; junction bases with no gene match: 9. The CDR3 DNA is TGTGCCAGCAGCTTAGAAGCGGGGGCCAAGGCAAAAAACATTCAGTACTTC. It codes for CASSLEAGAKAKNIQYF.

Many counts were recorded for this clonotype. This rearrangement joins TRBV7-2 to TRBJ1-5, with D possibly TRBD1 on 5 matching bases. The CDR3 has 14 residues. In germline, CDR1 is SGHTA, CDR2 FQGNSA. Trimming stripped 3 bases from V and 7 bases from J, with 13 bases between. CDR3 in DNA: TGTGCCAGCAGCTTGTCCAGGGCGGAACAGCCCCAGCATTTT. It yields the protein CASSLSRAEQPQHF.

The chain employs TRBV28 and TRBJ2-7, with unresolved D. Germline CDR1 and CDR2: MDHEN and SYDVKM. Deletions cut 7 bases from V and 5 bases from J, with 9 bases between. There are 11 residues in the CDR3. The CDR3 reads CASIGVNEQYF. CDR3 nucleotides: TGTGCCAGCATTGGCGTGAACGAGCAGTACTTC.

Ten or more counts support this clonotype. The chain carries TRBV20-1 and TRBJ2-7, with D possibly being TRBD2 (5 bases). The CDR3 has 13 amino acids. Trimming stripped 4 bases from V and 0 bases from J, with 10 bases between. Germline V gene data show CDR1 as DFQATT and CDR2 as SNEGSKA (reference sequence). CDR3 protein: CSATPSSSYEQYF. CDR3 sequence (DNA): TGCAGTGCTACTCCTAGCAGCTCCTACGAGCAGTACTTC.

This clonotype was picked up many times. This chain uses TRBV7-9 with TRBJ2-3, with D possibly matching TRBD2 (5 bases). This CDR3 has 16 residues. Germline CDR1 reads SEHNR; CDR2 reads FQNEAQ (reference sequence). Deletions cut 1 base from V and 2 bases from J, with 13 bases between. Here the CDR3 DNA reads TGTGCCAGCAGCTTAGTGTCCGGCGGACTCACAGATACGCAGTATTTT. Its protein is CASSLVSGGLTDTQYF.

In its sample, this clonotype was seen a few times. The V gene is TRBV7-8, the J gene TRBJ2-3; 7 positions agree with TRBD1. The CDR3 runs to 17 residues. With 2 bases clipped from V and 0 bases from J, the junction kept 8 bases outside the gene matches. Germline loops: CDR1 SGHVS, CDR2 FQNEAQ. The CDR3 reads CASSLLNRGPSTDTQYF. CDR3 nucleotides: TGTGCCAGCAGCTTATTGAACAGGGGCCCTAGCACAGATACGCAGTATTTT.

This clonotype has a handful of counts. The chain combines TRBV28 with TRBJ1-2; 7 bases align to TRBD1. This CDR3 spans 13 amino acids. The trim removed 6 bases at V and 7 bases at J, leaving 8 bases unmatched. Germline CDR1 is MDHEN and CDR2 is SYDVKM. This chain's CDR3 is CASSKDRMGGYTF. The CDR3 DNA reads TGTGCCAGCAGCAAGGACAGGATGGGTGGCTACACCTTC.

This clonotype appeared a few times. The chain uses TRBV20-1 and TRBJ2-2, with 8 bases aligning to TRBD1. This CDR3 has 15 residues. V lost 2 bases and J lost 7; bases outside the gene matches: 9. CDR1 is DFQATT and CDR2 is SNEGSKA in the germline V gene (reference sequence). In DNA form, the CDR3 reads TGCAGTGCTAGAATGCAGGGGGCGCATCTCGGGGAGCTGTTTTTT. Translated: CSARMQGAHLGELFF.

This clonotype is judged medium-sized. J is TRBJ2-1 and V is TRBV4-3, with a possible D match to TRBD1 (5 bases). The CDR3 extends over 15 amino acids. Germline V gene sequence: CDR1 LGHNA, CDR2 YSLEER. With 0 bases removed from V and 5 bases from J, the gap between germline ends came to 11 bases. CDR3 sequence reads: CASSQEVSRDNEQFF. CDR3 nucleotide sequence: TGCGCCAGCAGCCAAGAGGTCTCCAGGGACAATGAGCAGTTCTTC.

The table lists this clonotype with a few counts. The chain combines TRBV10-2 with TRBJ1-2, with D possibly TRBD1 on 5 matching bases. The CDR3 contains 15 residues. Trimming cost V 6 bases and J 1 base, with 15 bases left between them. Germline V gives CDR1 WSHSY, CDR2 SAAADI. The CDR3 region is CASSYPQQVNYGYTF. DNA of the CDR3: TGCGCCAGCAGCTACCCCCAACAGGTTAACTATGGCTACACCTTC.

In its sample, this clonotype was seen many times. The CDR3 reads CASSFGTVGNQPQHF. The CDR3 DNA reads TGTGCCAGCAGTTTTGGGACAGTGGGCAATCAGCCCCAGCATTTT. The J gene is TRBJ1-5, the V gene TRBV27; 7 bases agree with TRBD1. The CDR3 length is 15 residues. Per the germline V gene, CDR1 is MNHEY and CDR2 is SMNVEV (reference sequence). Trimming took 3 bases from V and 2 from J; bases not matched to a gene: 4.

This clonotype was observed at least ten times. The rearrangement uses TRBV25-1 and TRBJ1-1; 8 bases match TRBD1. In germline, CDR1 is MGHDK, CDR2 SYGVNS. V lost 5 bases, J lost 3 bases, and 5 bases stayed unmatched. The CDR3 has 14 residues. CDR3 sequence: CASSSRTGYTEAFF. CDR3 sequence (DNA): TGTGCCAGCAGTTCCCGGACAGGGTACACTGAAGCTTTCTTT.

This sequence joins TRBV6-1 and TRBJ1-1; D ambiguous. The CDR3 loop spans 15 amino acids. The germline V and J ends were trimmed by 1 base and 8 bases, with 17 bases remaining between them. Germline V gives CDR1 MNHNS, CDR2 SASEGT. The CDR3 region has the DNA TGTGCCAGCAGTGAAGACTTTCGGGCAGGTGACGAAGCTTTCTTT. Amino acid sequence: CASSEDFRAGDEAFF.

This clonotype was picked up many times. This chain uses TRBV29-1 with TRBJ2-1; tentatively, D is TRBD1 or TRBD2 (7 bases each). Germline CDR1 SQVTM, CDR2 ANQGSEA. V shed 4 bases and J shed 4 bases, with 11 bases lying between them. The CDR3 contains 13 residues. This CDR3 is CSVGQGGYNEQFF. The CDR3 bases are TGCAGCGTTGGTCAGGGGGGGTACAATGAGCAGTTCTTC.

This clonotype was seen many times. The gene calls are TRBV5-4 and TRBJ1-4; 10 positions match TRBD1. V dropped 6 bases and J dropped 5; count of bases not matched to a gene: 4. CDR3 length: 14 amino acids. Germline values: CDR1 SGHNT, CDR2 YYREEE (reference sequence). The CDR3 reads CASKPGQGNEKLFF. The CDR3 DNA sequence: TGTGCCAGCAAGCCGGGACAGGGGAATGAAAAACTGTTTTTT. The variable domain in full, with the rest retrieved from reference TRBV5-4 and TRBJ1-4, is ETGVTQSPTHLIKTRGQQVTLRCSSQSGHNTVSWYQQALGQGPQFIFQYYREEENGRGNFPPRFSGLQFPNYSSELNVNALELDDSALYLCASKPGQGNEKLFFGSGTQLSVL.

This chain joins TRBV29-1 and TRBJ1-5, with no clear D. Trimming took off 4 bases at V and 3 bases at J, with 10 bases between the two ends. This CDR3 region has 13 residues. CDR1 is SQVTM and CDR2 is ANQGSEA in the germline V gene. The CDR3 sequence is CSVGERVNQPQHF. CDR3 DNA: TGCAGCGTTGGGGAGAGAGTCAATCAGCCCCAGCATTTT.

The chain carries TRBV7-9 and TRBJ2-7; D not certain. V lost 5 bases and J lost 5, with 22 bases in between. The CDR3 totals 16 residues. Per the germline V gene, CDR1 is SEHNR and CDR2 is FQNEAQ (reference sequence). CDR3 residues: CASSPPPRQPLDEQYF. The CDR3 DNA reads TGTGCCAGCAGCCCCCCTCCTCGGCAGCCCTTGGACGAGCAGTACTTC.

This clonotype was seen many times. V is TRBV3-1 and J is TRBJ1-1; D uncertain. The germline V and J ends were trimmed by 1 base and 0 bases, with 15 bases remaining between them. The CDR3 length is 17 residues. The germline CDR1 and CDR2 sequences are LGHDT and YNNKEL (reference sequence). CDR3 loop: CASSQGYARVMNTEAFF. CDR3 in DNA: TGTGCCAGCAGCCAAGGATATGCTAGGGTTATGAACACTGAAGCTTTCTTT.

This clonotype was seen ten or more times. The chain couples TRBV7-9 to TRBJ1-4; perhaps TRBD1 as D (6 bases). This CDR3 is 13 amino acids long. V lost 5 bases and J lost 7, with 11 bases in between. Germline V CDR1 and CDR2: SEHNR, FQNEAQ (reference sequence). The CDR3 coding sequence is TGTGCCAGCAGCCTGGCAGGGGCTGAAAAACTGTTTTTT. This gives the protein CASSLAGAEKLFF.

Ten or more counts support this clonotype. The genes are TRBV12-3 or TRBV12-4 and TRBJ1-6; D possibly corresponds to TRBD1 (5 bases). CDR3 length equals 18 residues. V was trimmed by 6 bases and J by 0 bases, leaving 18 bases between them. For the CDR3, the DNA is TGTGCCAGCAGCCGTACAGGATCCCTGAGCTCCTATAATTCACCCCTCCACTTT. This gives the protein CASSRTGSLSSYNSPLHF.

The J gene is TRBJ2-5, the V gene TRBV9, with 13 bases fitting TRBD2. In germline, CDR1 is SGDLS, CDR2 YYNGEE. V lost 0 bases and J lost 2; bases outside the gene matches: 4. The CDR3 is 17 residues long. Here the CDR3 DNA reads TGTGCCAGCAGCGTAGGGACTAGCGGGGGCCTTCAAGAGACCCAGTACTTC. This gives the protein CASSVGTSGGLQETQYF.

This clonotype was observed many times. CDR3 in amino acids: CASSPLLGLDFGNTEAFF. The CDR3 nucleotides read TGTGCCAGCAGCCCCCTTCTGGGGTTGGATTTTGGGAACACTGAAGCTTTCTTT. The chain links TRBV11-3 to TRBJ1-1; no definite D call. The CDR3 sequence is 18 residues long. V was shortened by 5 bases and J by 1 base, with 23 bases between the two germline ends. CDR1 is SGHNT, CDR2 YENEEA, per germline.